Shown below are 18 T cell receptor beta chains from a single sample sequenced in a study of memory CD4+ T cells and cytomegalovirus serostatus. The repertoire was sequenced with immunoSEQ multiplex PCR; TCRdb's copy has only in-frame clones and lacks some. Here the sample spans tens of thousands of clones, approximately 80% being singletons. The sort gate was single viable CD3+CD4+CD8-CD45RO+ cells for memory CD4+ T cells. Sequencing input: memory CD4+ T cells from blood. These TCRs come from an adult in good health and CMV-seronegative.

The chain uses TRBV6-1 and TRBJ1-2, with 7 bases identical to TRBD1. The V gene's germline CDR1 is MNHNS and CDR2 SASEGT. Trimming took 3 bases from V and 8 from J; bases not matched to a gene: 3. This CDR3 contains 12 residues. The CDR3: CASSEYRGGYTF. The DNA for the CDR3 is TGTGCCAGCAGTGAGTACAGGGGCGGCTACACCTTC.

The chain combines TRBV7-6 with TRBJ2-5; 7 nucleotides align to TRBD1. V lost 1 base, J lost 0 bases, and 8 bases stayed unmatched. This CDR3 is built from 17 residues. The V gene's germline CDR1 is SGHVS and CDR2 FNYEAQ. CDR3 region: CASSLGGTALYQETQYF. In nucleotides, the CDR3 is TGTGCCAGCAGCTTAGGGGGGACAGCCCTGTACCAAGAGACCCAGTACTTC.

This clone was observed a few times. This chain connects TRBV21-1 to TRBJ2-2; the table calls TRBD1, which could not be checked here. TRBV21-1 is a documented pseudogene. This CDR3 comprises 15 residues. This CDR3 is CASSPKQGSTGELFF. CDR3 nucleotide sequence: TGTGCCAGCAGCCCTAAACAGGGTTCCACCGGGGAGCTGTTTTTT.

This clone was counted between two and nine times. The chain joins TRBV4-3 to TRBJ2-6; D possibly corresponds to TRBD2 (5 bases). The CDR3 is 20 amino acids. V lost 0 bases and J 0 bases, leaving 18 bases between the germline ends. Germline assignment: CDR1 LGHNA and CDR2 YSLEER. CDR3 amino acids: CASSQDIGVLRHSGANVLTF. The CDR3, as DNA: TGCGCCAGCAGCCAAGATATCGGGGTTCTAAGGCACTCTGGGGCCAACGTCCTGACTTTC.

This clone was detected once. This chain uses TRBV19 with TRBJ1-6; TRBD1 aligns across 7 bases. With 6 bases clipped from V and 9 bases from J, the junction kept 8 bases outside the gene matches. Germline V gene lookup returns CDR1 LNHDA and CDR2 SQIVND (reference sequence). This CDR3 has 14 residues. The CDR3 spells CASSETGQASPLHF. The CDR3 DNA follows: TGTGCCAGTAGCGAGACAGGGCAGGCTTCACCCCTCCACTTT.

The V and J genes are TRBV28 and TRBJ1-5; D remains unclear. CDR1 MDHEN and CDR2 SYDVKM come from the germline V gene. This CDR3 spans 14 amino acids. V was pared by 2 bases and J by 5 bases, with 10 bases between. The CDR3 protein is CASSLRRNYQPQHF. Here the CDR3 DNA reads TGTGCCAGCAGTTTAAGGAGGAACTATCAGCCCCAGCATTTT. Filled out from reference TRBV28 and TRBJ1-5, the complete variable domain reads DVKVTQSSRYLVKRTGEKVFLECVQDMDHENMFWYRQDPGLGLRLIYFSYDVKMKEKGDIPEGYSVSREKKERFSLILESASTNQTSMYLCASSLRRNYQPQHFGDGTRLSIL.

J is TRBJ2-1 and V is TRBV11-3, with TRBD2 identical over 13 bases. This CDR3 region has 15 residues. The junction had 5 bases not matched to a gene; V was cut back by 4 bases and J by 8 bases. Germline-derived CDR1 and CDR2 are SGHNT and YENEEA. CDR3 sequence reads: CASSSTSGGTYEQFF. The CDR3 coding sequence is TGTGCCAGCAGCTCGACTAGCGGGGGGACTTATGAGCAGTTCTTC. Using reference TRBV11-3 and TRBJ2-1 for the parts outside the CDR3, the full variable domain is EAGVVQSPRYKIIEKKQPVAFWCNPISGHNTLYWYLQNLGQGPELLIRYENEEAVDDSQLPKDRFSAERLKGVDSTLKIQPAELGDSAVYLCASSSTSGGTYEQFFGPGTRLTVL.

This chain uses TRBV28 with TRBJ1-2, with unresolved D. Germline V CDR1 and CDR2: MDHEN, SYDVKM. Trimming removed 5 bases from V and 3 bases from J, with 7 bases in between. This CDR3 has 12 amino acids. For the CDR3, the DNA is TGTGCCAGCAGTAACCCCCACTATGGCTACACCTTC. Protein sequence: CASSNPHYGYTF.

The chain joins TRBV4-1 to TRBJ2-5, with unresolved D. Trimming cost V 1 base and J 5 bases, with 8 bases left between them. This CDR3 is 13 amino acids long. Germline CDR1 and CDR2: MGHRA and YSYEKL. The CDR3 DNA sequence: TGCGCCAGCAGCCAAGGAGCGTGGGAGACCCAGTACTTC. Protein: CASSQGAWETQYF.

V and J are TRBV7-2 and TRBJ2-7; D possibly matches TRBD1 or TRBD2 (6 bases each). The CDR3 sequence is 16 residues long. Germline loops: CDR1 SGHTA, CDR2 FQGNSA. Between the trimmed V and J ends, which lost 5 bases and 0 bases, there was a span of 17 bases. CDR3 coding DNA: TGTGCCAGCAGCATACGCGGGACACCCCGCTCCTACGAGCAGTACTTC. Amino acids: CASSIRGTPRSYEQYF.

V usage is TRBV7-6 and J usage is TRBJ1-6; D perhaps matches TRBD1 (5 bases). Germline CDR1 reads SGHVS; CDR2 reads FNYEAQ. Trimming left V 1 base short and J 10 bases short, with 20 bases between. The CDR3 loop spans 17 amino acids. DNA for the CDR3: TGTGCCAGCAGCTTAGTCGGGCAGGGAGGTCAGGGCTCACCCCTCCACTTT. Its protein product is CASSLVGQGGQGSPLHF.

In regard to this clone: At one boundary the junction diverges from the germline segment, which might be a read error. The chain employs TRBV7-9 and TRBJ2-7; D unclear. In germline, CDR1 is SEHNR, CDR2 FQNEAQ (reference sequence). This CDR3 contains 9 residues. DNA for the CDR3: TGTGCCAGCAGCCCGAGCAAAGACTTC. Its protein product is CASSPSKDF.

The chain links TRBV11-2 to TRBJ2-1; D call uncertain. The germline CDR1 and CDR2 sequences are SGHAT and FQNNGV. Trimming removed 1 base at V and 7 bases at J, with 2 bases between. This CDR3 is 11 amino acids long. The CDR3 is CASSLGNEQFF. In nucleotides, the CDR3 is TGTGCCAGCAGCTTAGGAAATGAGCAGTTCTTC.

V and J are TRBV19 and TRBJ1-1; a weak D match, TRBD1 (6 bases). Looked up from germline, CDR1 is LNHDA and CDR2 is SQIVND (reference sequence). Between the trimmed V and J ends, which lost 2 bases and 2 bases, there was a span of 15 bases. The length of the CDR3 is 16 residues. The chain's CDR3 is CASSIIQGRGNTEAFF. The CDR3 DNA sequence: TGTGCCAGTAGTATAATCCAGGGGAGGGGTAACACTGAAGCTTTCTTT. The full variable domain, rest sourced from reference TRBV19 and TRBJ1-1, is DGGITQSPKYLFRKEGQNVTLSCEQNLNHDAMYWYRQDPGQGLRLIYYSQIVNDFQKGDIAEGYSVSREKKESFPLTVTSAQKNPTAFYLCASSIIQGRGNTEAFFGQGTRLTVV.

The chain couples TRBV5-5 to TRBJ1-1, with D unclear. Germline CDR1 is SGHKS and CDR2 is YYEKEE (reference sequence). Trimming pared 0 bases from V and 0 bases from J, leaving 12 bases between. This CDR3 has 16 amino acids. The CDR3 loop reads CASSLVPRAMNTEAFF. The CDR3 bases are TGTGCCAGCAGCTTGGTCCCTAGGGCCATGAACACTGAAGCTTTCTTT. The whole variable domain, filled in from reference TRBV5-5 and TRBJ1-1, reads DAGVTQSPTHLIKTRGQQVTLRCSPISGHKSVSWYQQVLGQGPQFIFQYYEKEERGRGNFPDRFSARQFPNYSSELNVNALLLGDSALYLCASSLVPRAMNTEAFFGQGTRLTVV.

The V and J genes are TRBV7-9 and TRBJ1-1, with D hard to call. The CDR3 runs to 14 residues. V was pared by 5 bases and J by 0 bases, with 10 bases between. Per germline, CDR1 SEHNR and CDR2 FQNEAQ (reference sequence). Here the CDR3 DNA reads TGTGCCAGCAGCGCCTCCACCATGAACACTGAAGCTTTCTTT. It translates to CASSASTMNTEAFF. Using reference TRBV7-9 and TRBJ1-1 for the parts outside the CDR3, the full variable domain is DTGVSQNPRHKITKRGQNVTFRCDPISEHNRLYWYRQTLGQGPEFLTYFQNEAQLEKSRLLSDRFSAERPKGSFSTLEIQRTEQGDSAMYLCASSASTMNTEAFFGQGTRLTVV.

The chain combines TRBV28 with TRBJ1-3; D is uncertain. Trimming left V 7 bases short and J 6 bases short, with 13 bases between. Germline CDR1 is MDHEN and CDR2 is SYDVKM. The CDR3 spans 13 residues. The CDR3 is CASNPHLVNTIYF. The DNA for the CDR3 is TGTGCCAGCAACCCACATCTTGTAAACACCATATATTTT. Full variable domain (outside the CDR3, taken from reference TRBV28 and TRBJ1-3): DVKVTQSSRYLVKRTGEKVFLECVQDMDHENMFWYRQDPGLGLRLIYFSYDVKMKEKGDIPEGYSVSREKKERFSLILESASTNQTSMYLCASNPHLVNTIYFGEGSWLTVV.

V usage is TRBV19 and J usage is TRBJ1-2; 10 nucleotides align to TRBD1. The germline V gene has CDR1 LNHDA and CDR2 SQIVND (reference sequence). This CDR3 has 15 amino acids. The V gene end was trimmed by 5 bases and the J gene end by 8 bases; junction bases not matched to a gene: 11. The CDR3 sequence is CASSAAGTGAQGYTF. DNA for the CDR3: TGTGCCAGTAGTGCCGCGGGGACAGGGGCACAGGGCTACACCTTC. Full variable domain (missing parts from reference TRBV19 and TRBJ1-2): DGGITQSPKYLFRKEGQNVTLSCEQNLNHDAMYWYRQDPGQGLRLIYYSQIVNDFQKGDIAEGYSVSREKKESFPLTVTSAQKNPTAFYLCASSAAGTGAQGYTFGSGTRLTVV.